Below, 7 T cell receptor beta chains from the same sample are listed, as sequenced in a study of shared clonotypes between healthy human individuals (dated by TCRdb to 2019 to 2021). Libraries were made using the immunoSEQ multiplex PCR assay. What TCRdb holds here is the immuneACCESS table cut down to in-frame rearrangements. Part of the clones is not present; checked against another copy, under half of the missing clones reflect an unresolved V gene, and the others are unexplained. Across this sample there are about 1.9 million clones, with 80% to 95% seen only once. The ten largest clones add up to around 1.7% of the sample. For the CD8 naive samples, CD45RO-negative cells were positively selected for CCR7, yielding a CD45RA+CCR7+ population from which TemRA cells were excluded. The source material was naive CD8+ T cells from PBMCs. The sample's cell subset or site label, in plain terms: CD45RA+CCR7+. These TCRs come from a man between 18 and 29 years old in good health. Some clones in this sample may be carry-over from other donors' samples.

The chain is built from TRBV7-9 and TRBJ2-5; D not certain. The CDR3 contains 12 residues. Germline CDR1 and CDR2: SEHNR and FQNEAQ (reference sequence). The V and J ends lost 5 bases and 5 bases respectively, with 9 bases between them. The CDR3 reads CASSDSTETQYF. The CDR3 DNA is TGTGCCAGCAGCGATTCAACGGAGACCCAGTACTTC. Together with reference TRBV7-9 and TRBJ2-5, the CDR3 gives the full variable domain: DTGVSQNPRHKITKRGQNVTFRCDPISEHNRLYWYRQTLGQGPEFLTYFQNEAQLEKSRLLSDRFSAERPKGSFSTLEIQRTEQGDSAMYLCASSDSTETQYFGPGTRLLVL.

In the case of this clone: At the DNA level, this CDR3 is encoded by other sequences in the same sample as well. Here the CDR3 DNA reads TGTGCCAGCAGCTTAGGGGCCGAGGAGACCCAGTACTTC. It specifies CASSLGAEETQYF. The chain is built from TRBV13 and TRBJ2-5, with no clear D. V was cut by 0 bases and J by 5 bases, with 7 bases left in between. This CDR3 has 13 amino acids. Germline V lookup: CDR1 PRHDT, CDR2 FYEKMQ (reference sequence). Filled out from reference TRBV13 and TRBJ2-5, the complete variable domain reads AAGVIQSPRHLIKEKRETATLKCYPIPRHDTVYWYQQGPGQDPQFLISFYEKMQSDKGSIPDRFSAQQFSDYHSELNMSSLELGDSALYFCASSLGAEETQYFGPGTRLLVL.

This clone has only a few counts. The genes are TRBV30 and TRBJ1-1, with D possibly matching TRBD1 (6 bases). The V gene lost 1 base and the J gene lost 5 bases, with 26 bases spanning the gap. This CDR3 comprises 18 residues. Looked up from germline, CDR1 is GTSNPN and CDR2 is SVGIG (reference sequence). The CDR3 DNA sequence: TGTGCCTGGAGTGGTACTTCTCGGACAGTTTGGGTGTTTACTGAAGCTTTCTTT. This gives the protein CAWSGTSRTVWVFTEAFF.

This chain joins TRBV11-2 and TRBJ1-1, with no clear D. The V end lost 4 bases, the J end lost 0 bases, and 6 bases lay between the germline ends. Looked up from germline, CDR1 is SGHAT and CDR2 is FQNNGV. There are 13 residues in the CDR3. CDR3 nucleotides: TGTGCCAGCAGCTACAGTTTGAACACTGAAGCTTTCTTT. Encoded protein: CASSYSLNTEAFF.

As to this clone: This specimen includes other DNA sequences encoding the same CDR3. V is TRBV11-2 and J is TRBJ2-3; unclear D gene. Germline CDR1 is SGHAT and CDR2 is FQNNGV. This CDR3 has 14 amino acids. V was clipped by 1 base and J by 3 bases, with 8 bases between them. CDR3 region: CASSLGPRTDTQYF. CDR3 in DNA: TGTGCCAGCAGCTTAGGTCCAAGGACAGATACGCAGTATTTT.

This chain joins TRBV11-2 and TRBJ2-3; a weak D match, TRBD2 (5 bases). The CDR3 sequence is 12 residues long. Germline lookup yields CDR1 SGHAT and CDR2 FQNNGV. Trimming pared 5 bases from V and 6 bases from J, leaving 9 bases between. CDR3 loop: CASSHRGDTQYF. For the CDR3, the DNA is TGTGCCAGCAGCCACCGAGGGGATACGCAGTATTTT.

Comment on this clone: The identical CDR3 is also encoded by other nucleotide sequences in the sample. This chain connects TRBV27 to TRBJ2-3; D is uncertain. CDR3 length: 13 amino acids. Trimming left V 2 bases short and J 2 bases short, with 5 bases between. Germline loops: CDR1 MNHEY, CDR2 SMNVEV (reference sequence). The CDR3: CASSLTATDTQYF. CDR3 in DNA: TGTGCCAGCAGTTTAACCGCCACAGATACGCAGTATTTT.